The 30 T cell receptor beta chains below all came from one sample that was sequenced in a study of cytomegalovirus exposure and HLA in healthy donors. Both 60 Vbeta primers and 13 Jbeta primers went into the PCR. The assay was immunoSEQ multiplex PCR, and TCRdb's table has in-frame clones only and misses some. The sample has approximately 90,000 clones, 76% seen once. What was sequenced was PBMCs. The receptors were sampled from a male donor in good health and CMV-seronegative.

The CDR3 reads CATSRDSGGAGVHEQYF. In DNA, the CDR3 is TGTGCCACCAGCAGAGATTCGGGGGGCGCGGGAGTCCACGAGCAGTACTTC. The J gene is TRBJ2-7, the V gene TRBV15, with D maybe TRBD2 (7 bases). The V end lost 0 bases, the J end lost 5 bases, and 20 bases lay between the germline ends. This CDR3 has 17 amino acids. The germline CDR1 and CDR2 sequences are LNHNV and YYDKDF (reference sequence).

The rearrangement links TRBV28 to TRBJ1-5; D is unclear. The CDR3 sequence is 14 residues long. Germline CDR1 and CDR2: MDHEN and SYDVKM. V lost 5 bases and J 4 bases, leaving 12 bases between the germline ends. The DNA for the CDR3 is TGTGCCAGCAGTGATGGGCAGATTAATCAGCCCCAGCATTTT. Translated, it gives CASSDGQINQPQHF.

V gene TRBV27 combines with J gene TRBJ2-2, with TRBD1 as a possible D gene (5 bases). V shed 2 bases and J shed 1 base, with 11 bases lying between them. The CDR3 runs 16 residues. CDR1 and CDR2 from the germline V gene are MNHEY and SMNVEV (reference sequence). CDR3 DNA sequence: TGTGCCAGCAGTTTACGGGCAGGGCGGAACACCGGGGAGCTGTTTTTT. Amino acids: CASSLRAGRNTGELFF.

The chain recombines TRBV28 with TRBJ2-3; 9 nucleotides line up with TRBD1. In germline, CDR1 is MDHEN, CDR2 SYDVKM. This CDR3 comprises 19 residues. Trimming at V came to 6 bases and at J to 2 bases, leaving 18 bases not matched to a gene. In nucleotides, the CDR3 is TGTGCCAGCAGAGAAAGAGGGGGACATAACAGGGGGCTCACAGATACGCAGTATTTT. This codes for CASRERGGHNRGLTDTQYF.

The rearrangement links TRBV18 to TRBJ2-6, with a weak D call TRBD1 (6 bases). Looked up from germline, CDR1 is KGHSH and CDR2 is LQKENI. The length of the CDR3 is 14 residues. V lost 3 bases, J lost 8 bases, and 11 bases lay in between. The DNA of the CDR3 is TGTGCCAGCTCACCTGACGACAGGTCCAACGTCCTGACTTTC. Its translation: CASSPDDRSNVLTF.

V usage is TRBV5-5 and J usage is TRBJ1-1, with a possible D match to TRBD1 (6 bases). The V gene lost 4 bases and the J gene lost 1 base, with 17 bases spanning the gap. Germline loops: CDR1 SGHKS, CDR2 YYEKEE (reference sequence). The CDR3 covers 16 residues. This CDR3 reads CASSHGQIYRNTEAFF. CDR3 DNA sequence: TGTGCCAGCAGCCACGGACAGATCTATAGGAACACTGAAGCTTTCTTT.

The CDR3 protein is CASSATGEGPYEQYF. In DNA form, the CDR3 reads TGTGCCAGCAGCGCCACGGGGGAAGGTCCCTACGAGCAGTACTTC. The gene calls are TRBV6-5 and TRBJ2-7; D possibly corresponds to TRBD2 (6 bases). Germline V gives CDR1 MNHEY, CDR2 SVGAGI. V lost 6 bases to trimming and J lost 2 bases, with 17 bases between them. CDR3 length: 15 amino acids.

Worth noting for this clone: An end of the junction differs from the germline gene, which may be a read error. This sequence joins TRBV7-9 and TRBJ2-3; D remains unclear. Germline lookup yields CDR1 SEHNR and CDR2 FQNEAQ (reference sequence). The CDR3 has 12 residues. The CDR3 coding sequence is TGTTCCAGCAGCTTACGCGGAGATACGCAGTATTTT. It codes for CSSSLRGDTQYF. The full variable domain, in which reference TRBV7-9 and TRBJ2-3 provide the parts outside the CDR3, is DTGVSQNPRHKITKRGQNVTFRCDPISEHNRLYWYRQTLGQGPEFLTYFQNEAQLEKSRLLSDRFSAERPKGSFSTLEIQRTEQGDSAMYLCSSSLRGDTQYFGPGTRLTVL.

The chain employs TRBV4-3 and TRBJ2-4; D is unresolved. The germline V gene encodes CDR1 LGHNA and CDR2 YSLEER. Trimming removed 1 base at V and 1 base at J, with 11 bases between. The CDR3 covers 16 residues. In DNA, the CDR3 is TGCGCCAGCAGCCAAGGACGAGGCTCGGCCAAAAACATTCAGTACTTC. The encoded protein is CASSQGRGSAKNIQYF.

The CDR3 sequence: CAWSSRGEKLFF. CDR3 DNA sequence: TGTGCCTGGAGTTCCCGAGGCGAAAAACTGTTTTTT. The chain joins TRBV30 to TRBJ1-4; D unclear. The V and J ends lost 2 bases and 8 bases respectively, with 9 bases between them. The CDR3 runs to 12 residues. Germline CDR1 is GTSNPN and CDR2 is SVGIG (reference sequence).

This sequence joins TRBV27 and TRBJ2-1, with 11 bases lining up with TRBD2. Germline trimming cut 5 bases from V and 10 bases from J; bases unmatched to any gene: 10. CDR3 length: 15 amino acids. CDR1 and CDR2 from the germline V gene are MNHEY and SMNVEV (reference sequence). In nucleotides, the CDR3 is TGTGCCAGCAGTCTCCCACTAGCGGGAGTAGAGGAGCAGTTCTTC. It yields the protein CASSLPLAGVEEQFF.

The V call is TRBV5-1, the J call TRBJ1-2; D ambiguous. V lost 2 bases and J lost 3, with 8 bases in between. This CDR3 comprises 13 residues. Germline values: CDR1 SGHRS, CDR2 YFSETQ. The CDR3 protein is CASSFLTDYGYTF. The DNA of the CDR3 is TGCGCCAGCAGCTTCTTAACGGACTATGGCTACACCTTC.

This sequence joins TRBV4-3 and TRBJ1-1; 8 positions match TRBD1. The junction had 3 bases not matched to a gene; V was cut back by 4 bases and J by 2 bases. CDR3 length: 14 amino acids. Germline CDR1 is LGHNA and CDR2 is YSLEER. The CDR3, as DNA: TGCGCCAGCAGCCGAGACAGGGGAAACACTGAAGCTTTCTTT. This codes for CASSRDRGNTEAFF.

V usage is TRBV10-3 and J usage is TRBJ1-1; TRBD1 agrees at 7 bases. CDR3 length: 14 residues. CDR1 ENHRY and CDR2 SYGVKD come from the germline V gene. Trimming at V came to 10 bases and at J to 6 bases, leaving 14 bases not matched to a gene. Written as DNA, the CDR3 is TGTGCCACCCGGGACAGAGTAACAAACTCTGAAGCTTTCTTT. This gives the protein CATRDRVTNSEAFF.

This CDR3 is CASSLPSGGATIDRYEQYF. CDR3 bases: TGTGCCAGCAGCCTCCCTAGCGGGGGGGCCACAATCGACCGCTACGAGCAGTACTTC. The chain couples TRBV5-6 to TRBJ2-7; 12 nucleotides line up with TRBD2. Germline V gene data show CDR1 as SGHDT and CDR2 as YYEEEE. The CDR3 extends over 19 amino acids. V lost 4 bases to trimming and J lost 3 bases; unmatched junction nucleotides: 17.

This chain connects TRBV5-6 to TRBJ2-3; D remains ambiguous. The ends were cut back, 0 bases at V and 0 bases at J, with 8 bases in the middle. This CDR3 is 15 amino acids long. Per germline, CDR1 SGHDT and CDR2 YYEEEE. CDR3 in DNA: TGTGCCAGCAGCTTGGAGCTGACTAGCACAGATACGCAGTATTTT. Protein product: CASSLELTSTDTQYF.

This CDR3 is CASSLQQGYGSQPQHF. As DNA, the CDR3 is TGTGCCAGCAGTTTACAACAGGGTTATGGGAGTCAGCCCCAGCATTTT. J is TRBJ1-5 and V is TRBV28; D perhaps matches TRBD1 (6 bases). From germline, CDR1 is MDHEN and CDR2 SYDVKM. Trimming stripped 2 bases from V and 6 bases from J, with 17 bases between. The CDR3 is made up of 16 amino acids. Using reference TRBV28 and TRBJ1-5 for the parts outside the CDR3, the full variable domain is DVKVTQSSRYLVKRTGEKVFLECVQDMDHENMFWYRQDPGLGLRLIYFSYDVKMKEKGDIPEGYSVSREKKERFSLILESASTNQTSMYLCASSLQQGYGSQPQHFGDGTRLSIL.

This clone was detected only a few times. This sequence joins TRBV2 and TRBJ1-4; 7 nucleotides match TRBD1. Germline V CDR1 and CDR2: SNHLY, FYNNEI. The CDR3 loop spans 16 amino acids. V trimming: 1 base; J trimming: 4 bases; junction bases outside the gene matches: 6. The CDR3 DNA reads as TGTGCCAGCAGTGAAGGGTGGACAGGAATTAATGAAAAACTGTTTTTT. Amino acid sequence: CASSEGWTGINEKLFF.

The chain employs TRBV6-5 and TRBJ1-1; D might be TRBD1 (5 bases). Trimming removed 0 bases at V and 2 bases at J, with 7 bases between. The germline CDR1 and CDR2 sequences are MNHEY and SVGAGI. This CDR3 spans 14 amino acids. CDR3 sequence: CASSYSRVNTEAFF. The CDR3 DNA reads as TGTGCCAGCAGTTACTCCAGGGTAAACACTGAAGCTTTCTTT.

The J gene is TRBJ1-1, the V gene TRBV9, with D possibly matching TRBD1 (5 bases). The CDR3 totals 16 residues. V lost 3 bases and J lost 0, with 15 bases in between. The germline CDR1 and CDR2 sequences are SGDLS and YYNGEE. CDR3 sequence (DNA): TGTGCCAGCAGCGCTCAGTCACAGGCGTTGAACACTGAAGCTTTCTTT. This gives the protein CASSAQSQALNTEAFF.

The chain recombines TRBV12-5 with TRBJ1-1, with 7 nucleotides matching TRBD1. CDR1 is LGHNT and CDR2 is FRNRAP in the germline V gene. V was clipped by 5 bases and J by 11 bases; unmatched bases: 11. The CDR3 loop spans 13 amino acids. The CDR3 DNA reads TGTGCTAGTGGTCCCCTCTGGGACAGCAAGGCTTTCTTT. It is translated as CASGPLWDSKAFF.

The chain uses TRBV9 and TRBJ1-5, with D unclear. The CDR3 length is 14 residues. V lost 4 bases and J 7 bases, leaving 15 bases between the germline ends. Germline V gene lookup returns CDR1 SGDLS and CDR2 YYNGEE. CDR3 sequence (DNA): TGTGCCAGCAGCCCTCAGACGAGCGGGCAGCCCCAGCATTTT. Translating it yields CASSPQTSGQPQHF.

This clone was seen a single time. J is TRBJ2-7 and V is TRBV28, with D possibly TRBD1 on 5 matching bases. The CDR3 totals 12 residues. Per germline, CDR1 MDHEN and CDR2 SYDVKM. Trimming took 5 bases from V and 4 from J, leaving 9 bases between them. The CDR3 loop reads CASSGTGYEQYF. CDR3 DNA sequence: TGTGCCAGCAGTGGAACAGGATACGAGCAGTACTTC. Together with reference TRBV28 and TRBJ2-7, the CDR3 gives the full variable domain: DVKVTQSSRYLVKRTGEKVFLECVQDMDHENMFWYRQDPGLGLRLIYFSYDVKMKEKGDIPEGYSVSREKKERFSLILESASTNQTSMYLCASSGTGYEQYFGPGTRLTVT.

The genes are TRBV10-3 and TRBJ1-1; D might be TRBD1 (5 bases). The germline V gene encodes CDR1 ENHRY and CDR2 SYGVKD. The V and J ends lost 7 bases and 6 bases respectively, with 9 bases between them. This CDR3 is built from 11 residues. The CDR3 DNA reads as TGTGCCATCATGGGGCAATCTGAAGCTTTCTTT. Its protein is CAIMGQSEAFF.

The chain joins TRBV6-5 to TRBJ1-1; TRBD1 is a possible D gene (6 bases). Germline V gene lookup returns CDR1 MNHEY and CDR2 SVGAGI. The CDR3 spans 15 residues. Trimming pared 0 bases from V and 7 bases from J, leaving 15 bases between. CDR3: CASSYSSAPGVEAFF. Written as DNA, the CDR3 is TGTGCCAGCAGTTACTCTTCCGCTCCAGGGGTTGAAGCTTTCTTT.

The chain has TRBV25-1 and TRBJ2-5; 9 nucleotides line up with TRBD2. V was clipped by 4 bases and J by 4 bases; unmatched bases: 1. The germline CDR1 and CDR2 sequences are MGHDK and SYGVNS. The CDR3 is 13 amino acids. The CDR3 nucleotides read TGTGCCAGCAGTGGGACTAGCGCAGAGACCCAGTACTTC. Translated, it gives CASSGTSAETQYF. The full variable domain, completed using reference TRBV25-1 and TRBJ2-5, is EADIYQTPRYLVIGTGKKITLECSQTMGHDKMYWYQQDPGMELHLIHYSYGVNSTEKGDLSSESTVSRIRTEHFPLTLESARPSHTSQYLCASSGTSAETQYFGPGTRLLVL.

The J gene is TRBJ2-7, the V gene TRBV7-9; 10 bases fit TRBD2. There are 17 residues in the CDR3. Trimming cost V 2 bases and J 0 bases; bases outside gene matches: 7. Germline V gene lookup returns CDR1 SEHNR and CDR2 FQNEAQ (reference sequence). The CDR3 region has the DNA TGTGCCAGCAGCTTAAGTGGCCTAGCGGGGGCCTCCTACGAGCAGTACTTC. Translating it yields CASSLSGLAGASYEQYF.

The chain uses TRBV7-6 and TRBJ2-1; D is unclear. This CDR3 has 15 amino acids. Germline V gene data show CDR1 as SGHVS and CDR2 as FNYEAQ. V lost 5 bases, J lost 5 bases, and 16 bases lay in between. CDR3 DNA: TGTGCCAGCAGCCAAACCGATTCCGGTAACAATGAGCAGTTCTTC. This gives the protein CASSQTDSGNNEQFF.

The CDR3 sequence is CASSYPRVATNEKLFF. CDR3 nucleotide sequence: TGTGCCAGCAGTTACCCCAGGGTCGCAACTAATGAAAAACTGTTTTTT. This chain joins TRBV6-6 and TRBJ1-4; D possibly corresponds to TRBD1 (5 bases). The germline V gene encodes CDR1 MNHNY and CDR2 SVGAGI (reference sequence). The CDR3 runs to 16 residues. V was pared by 2 bases and J by 0 bases, with 10 bases between.

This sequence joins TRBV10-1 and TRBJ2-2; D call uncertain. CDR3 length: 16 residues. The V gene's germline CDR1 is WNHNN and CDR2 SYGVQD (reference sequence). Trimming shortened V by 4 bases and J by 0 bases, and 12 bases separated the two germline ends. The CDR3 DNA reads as TGCGCCAGCAGTGGACGAGGCAGATCGAACACCGGGGAGCTGTTTTTT. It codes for CASSGRGRSNTGELFF.